This TCR beta chain was identified in a study of T cell repertoires in cytomegalovirus infection. Turning to the study itself: Based on public TCR beta signatures, there were indications of CMV infection and of a matching HLA type.

TCRdb recomputed calls from the reads with MiXCR, one row per CDR3 protein. Of roughly 45,000 distinct CDR3 sequences listed, roughly 20% are singletons. This clonotype was recorded a few times. Antigen specificity is unknown. Study-wide results and caveats: Clonotype analysis showed dominance of the ex vivo response by HLA-C-restricted CMV-specific TCR beta clonotypes. The cumulative frequency of public TCR beta families distinguished individuals who carried CMV together with the relevant HLA.

Germline V lookup: CDR1 ENHRY, CDR2 SYGVKD. Trimming took off 0 bases at V and 6 bases at J, with 11 bases between the two ends. There are 15 residues in the CDR3. This clonotype was sampled from a human donor in good health (CMV status not recorded). Some clones in this sample may be carry-over from other donors' samples. The chain uses TRBV10-3 and TRBJ1-4; a weak D match, TRBD1 (5 bases). The specimen was CD8+ T cells from cultured PBMCs, collected from culture after CMV antigen stimulation. The CDR3 bases are TGTGCCATCAGTGAGTCGACAGCCGAATATGAAAAACTGTTTTTT. Translated, it gives CAISESTAEYEKLFF.